This T cell receptor beta chain is from a study of regulatory T cells in long-lasting Graves disease. Overall study: With positive TSH receptor antibodies and over 5 years of antithyroid drugs, Graves' disease was considered persistent.

This clonotype was observed a few times. No antigen is known for it. Study-level points and caveats: Limited sample numbers may have lowered accuracy. It was in persistent disease that TRBV28, TRBJ1-2 and TRBJ2-5 were favored.

This CDR3 is 15 amino acids long. CDR1 is SEHNR and CDR2 is FQNEAQ in the germline V gene (reference sequence). V shed 7 bases and J 8 bases; nucleotides not matched to a gene: 13. CDR3 regions were amplified by Arm-PCR using iRepertoire HTBI primers to build TCR beta libraries. Authors' methods: Identification across samples found 60 to 75 TRBV and fewer than 15 TRBJ segments. TCRdb called the multiplex PCR reads again in MiXCR, with one record for every CDR3 protein. The V and J calls reflect TCRdb's pipeline rather than the authors' work. The sample lists 600,000 to 850,000 distinct CDR3 sequences; 30% were seen once. As for time point: persistent/refractory GD, antithyroid drugs over 5 years with positive TRAb. From PBMCs, RNA was extracted and then used to make the TCR library.

The sequence was collected from a female donor with Graves disease. The material sequenced was peripheral blood mononuclear cells (PBMCs), taken when the disease was refractory, from a patient treated with antithyroid drugs. This sequence joins TRBV7-9 and TRBJ1-1; TRBD1 matches 10 bases. The CDR3 sequence is CASTPDRGLLSEAFF. The CDR3, as DNA: TGTGCCAGCACTCCGGACAGGGGGTTGTTGTCGGAAGCTTTCTTT.